A single sample is the source of the 15 T cell receptor beta chains below, sequenced in a study of metastatic and nonmetastatic thyroid tumors. With MiXCR, TCRdb called clones anew from the PCR reads. The sample gives around 45,000 clones, approximately 3% of which show up once; roughly 9.1% is in the top ten. Treatment of any kind had been given to no patient before thyroid surgery. Sequences were obtained from blood. Receptors were obtained from a female donor with papillary thyroid cancer or a benign thyroid nodule (not recorded which). Some clones in this sample may be carry-over from other donors' samples.

This clone was seen a handful of times. The chain links TRBV11-3 to TRBJ1-2; D is perhaps TRBD1 (6 bases). Trimming took 5 bases from V and 2 from J, leaving 18 bases between them. This CDR3 is built from 16 residues. From germline, CDR1 is SGHNT and CDR2 YENEEA. CDR3 protein: CASSRCTGTLNYGYTF. The CDR3 DNA reads TGTGCCAGCAGCCGATGTACGGGGACACTGAACTATGGCTACACCTTC.

The table lists this clone with many counts. This chain links TRBV12-3 or TRBV12-4 with TRBJ1-1, with TRBD1 as a possible D gene (5 bases). CDR3 length: 16 amino acids. V was clipped by 3 bases and J by 3 bases, with 17 bases between them. The DNA of the CDR3 is TGTGCCAGCAGTTTCTCTGTGGGACTGATGGACACTGAAGCTTTCTTT. Amino acid sequence: CASSFSVGLMDTEAFF.

Worth noting for this clone: At one end, the junction sequence differs from germline, possibly due to a read error. Other DNA sequences in the same sample also yield this CDR3. This chain uses TRBV28 with TRBJ1-2; TRBD1 is a possible D gene (6 bases). Germline V lookup: CDR1 MDHEN, CDR2 SYDVKM. The CDR3 extends over 15 amino acids. DNA of the CDR3: TGTGCCAGCAGAGTCCCTAAAGGGGGGGTCGATGGGTACACCTTC. Protein: CASRVPKGGVDGYTF.

This clone was seen repeatedly, ten times or more. A single base separates this from a much larger clone, so it may be a read error. The chain is built from TRBV7-3 and TRBJ2-1, with D hard to call. CDR1 and CDR2 from the germline V gene are SGHTA and FQGTGA. The CDR3 is 14 amino acids. The CDR3 spells CASSLTGSYSEQFF. In DNA form, the CDR3 reads TGTGCCAGCAGCTTAACGGGCTCCTACAGTGAGCAGTTCTTC.

There are many counts of this clone. The rearrangement links TRBV3-1 to TRBJ2-3; 7 nucleotides agree with TRBD2. CDR3 length equals 14 residues. The V gene's germline CDR1 is LGHDT and CDR2 YNNKEL (reference sequence). V gave up 8 bases and J gave up 4 bases; unmatched junction bases: 9. CDR3: CASAPTSASDTQYF. DNA for the CDR3: TGTGCCAGCGCCCCCACTAGCGCCTCAGATACGCAGTATTTT.

V usage is TRBV19 and J usage is TRBJ2-5; D tentatively reads TRBD1 or TRBD2 (6 bases each). V was pared by 7 bases and J by 1 base, with 16 bases between. Germline assignment: CDR1 LNHDA and CDR2 SQIVND (reference sequence). There are 15 residues in the CDR3. The chain's CDR3 is CASKMGGGGQETQYF. CDR3 nucleotide sequence: TGTGCCAGTAAAATGGGCGGAGGGGGCCAAGAGACCCAGTACTTC. Full variable domain (remainder filled in from reference TRBV19 and TRBJ2-5): DGGITQSPKYLFRKEGQNVTLSCEQNLNHDAMYWYRQDPGQGLRLIYYSQIVNDFQKGDIAEGYSVSREKKESFPLTVTSAQKNPTAFYLCASKMGGGGQETQYFGPGTRLLVL.

This clone was recorded at least ten times. The V gene is TRBV6-1, the J gene TRBJ2-2; 7 nucleotides line up with TRBD1. The V segment lost 7 bases and the J segment 0 bases; nucleotides outside the gene matches: 5. The CDR3 is 15 residues long. Germline CDR1 MNHNS, CDR2 SASEGT. CDR3 in amino acids: CASTPGTANTGELFF. The CDR3 DNA reads as TGTGCCAGCACGCCCGGGACAGCGAACACCGGGGAGCTGTTTTTT.

This clone has a count of ten or more. This chain joins TRBV10-2 and TRBJ2-1, with TRBD2 identical over 7 bases. CDR1 is WSHSY and CDR2 is SAAADI in the germline V gene. V shed 6 bases and J 4 bases; nucleotides not matched to a gene: 6. The CDR3 runs 14 residues. The CDR3 sequence is CASRTGTTYNEQFF. The CDR3 DNA sequence: TGCGCCAGCAGGACCGGGACTACATACAATGAGCAGTTCTTC.

The rearrangement uses TRBV15 and TRBJ2-1, with 8 bases aligning to TRBD2. Trimming removed 0 bases from V and 2 bases from J; junction bases left unmatched: 15. Germline-derived CDR1 and CDR2 are LNHNV and YYDKDF (reference sequence). The CDR3 is 20 amino acids. The CDR3 nucleotides are TGTGCCACCAGCAGAGATCGTGGGCTGGCGGGGGGAGGTGCCTACAATGAGCAGTTCTTC. Amino acids: CATSRDRGLAGGGAYNEQFF.

This clone was seen at least ten times. The chain has TRBV20-1 and TRBJ2-1; 8 positions match TRBD2. The trim removed 6 bases at V and 0 bases at J, leaving 7 bases unmatched. This CDR3 is 15 amino acids long. The germline CDR1 and CDR2 sequences are DFQATT and SNEGSKA (reference sequence). CDR3 amino acids: CSAITGTSSYNEQFF. The CDR3 nucleotides are TGCAGTGCAATTACCGGGACTAGCTCCTACAATGAGCAGTTCTTC.

This clone was detected many times. This rearrangement joins TRBV5-1 to TRBJ2-1; 12 nucleotides line up with TRBD2. The CDR3 loop spans 15 amino acids. CDR1 and CDR2 from the germline V gene are SGHRS and YFSETQ. J lost 7 bases, V lost 3 bases, and 5 bases had no gene match. The CDR3 DNA is TGCGCCAGCAGCTACGGACTAGCGGGACGAAATGAGCAGTTCTTC. Protein sequence: CASSYGLAGRNEQFF.

Only a few counts were recorded for this clone. The V and J genes are TRBV5-1 and TRBJ2-7; 7 bases map to TRBD1. In germline, CDR1 is SGHRS, CDR2 YFSETQ. This CDR3 has 15 amino acids. V was clipped by 0 bases and J by 1 base; unmatched bases: 4. CDR3 sequence reads: CASSLGPTGSYEQYF. CDR3 DNA: TGCGCCAGCAGCTTGGGACCGACAGGGTCCTACGAGCAGTACTTC.

The chain carries TRBV12-3 or TRBV12-4 and TRBJ1-2; TRBD1 might be the D (5 bases). The CDR3 spans 15 residues. Trimming took 2 bases from V and 1 from J, leaving 11 bases between them. The CDR3 spells CASSLRDGGNYGYTF. DNA for the CDR3: TGTGCCAGCAGTTTAAGGGACGGGGGTAACTATGGCTACACCTTC.

The table lists this clone with many counts. The chain carries TRBV5-1 and TRBJ1-5; no clear D gene. CDR1 is SGHRS and CDR2 is YFSETQ in the germline V gene. The ends were cut back, 4 bases at V and 5 bases at J, with 13 bases in the middle. The CDR3 spans 14 residues. Here the CDR3 reads CASSPLTVYQPQHF. CDR3 nucleotides: TGCGCCAGCAGCCCCCTCACCGTTTATCAGCCCCAGCATTTT.

This clone was recorded a few times. V gene TRBV19 combines with J gene TRBJ2-2; TRBD1 matches at 8 bases. Trimming cost V 10 bases and J 1 base; bases outside gene matches: 11. Germline V gene data show CDR1 as LNHDA and CDR2 as SQIVND (reference sequence). The CDR3 spans 16 residues. CDR3 amino acids: CATTNPGQGNTGELFF. The CDR3 nucleotides read TGTGCCACCACGAACCCAGGACAGGGGAACACCGGGGAGCTGTTTTTT.